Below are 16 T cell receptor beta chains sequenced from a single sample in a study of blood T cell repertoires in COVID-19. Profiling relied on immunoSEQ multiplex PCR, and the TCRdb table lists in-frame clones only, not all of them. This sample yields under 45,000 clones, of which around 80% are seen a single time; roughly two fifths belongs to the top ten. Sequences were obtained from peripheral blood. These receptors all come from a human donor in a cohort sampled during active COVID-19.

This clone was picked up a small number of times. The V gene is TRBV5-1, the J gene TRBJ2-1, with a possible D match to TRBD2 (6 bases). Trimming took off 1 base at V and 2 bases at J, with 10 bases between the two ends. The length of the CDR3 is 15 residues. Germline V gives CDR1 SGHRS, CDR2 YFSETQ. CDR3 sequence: CASSLTSSPYNEQFF. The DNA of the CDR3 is TGCGCCAGCAGCTTGACTAGCTCCCCCTACAATGAGCAGTTCTTC.

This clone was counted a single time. The CDR3 nucleotides are TGTGCCAGCAGGGGGACGGGACACTTCGCCTCTGGGGCCAACGTCCTGACTTTC. The encoded protein is CASRGTGHFASGANVLTF. This chain connects TRBV28 to TRBJ2-6, with D possibly being TRBD1 (6 bases). The CDR3 sequence is 18 residues long. CDR1 is MDHEN, CDR2 SYDVKM, per germline. Trimming cost V 6 bases and J 0 bases, with 18 bases left between them.

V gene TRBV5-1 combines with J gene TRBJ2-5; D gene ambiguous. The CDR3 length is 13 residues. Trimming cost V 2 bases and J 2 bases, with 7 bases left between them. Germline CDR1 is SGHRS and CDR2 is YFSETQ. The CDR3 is CASSFAGQETQYF. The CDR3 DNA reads TGCGCCAGCAGCTTCGCAGGTCAAGAGACCCAGTACTTC.

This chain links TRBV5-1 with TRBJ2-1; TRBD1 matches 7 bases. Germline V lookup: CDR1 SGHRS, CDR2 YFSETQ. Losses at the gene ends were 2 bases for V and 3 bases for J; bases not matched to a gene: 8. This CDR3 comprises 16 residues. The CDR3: CASSLTGTENYNEQFF. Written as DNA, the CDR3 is TGCGCCAGCAGCTTAACCGGGACAGAAAACTACAATGAGCAGTTCTTC. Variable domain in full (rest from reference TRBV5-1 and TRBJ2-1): KAGVTQTPRYLIKTRGQQVTLSCSPISGHRSVSWYQQTPGQGLQFLFEYFSETQRNKGNFPGRFSGRQFSNSRSEMNVSTLELGDSALYLCASSLTGTENYNEQFFGPGTRLTVL.

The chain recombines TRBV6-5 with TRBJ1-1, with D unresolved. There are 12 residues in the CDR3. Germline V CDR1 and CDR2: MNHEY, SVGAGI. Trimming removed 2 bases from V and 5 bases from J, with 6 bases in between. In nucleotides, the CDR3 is TGTGCCAGCAGTTACCCCCTTACTGAAGCTTTCTTT. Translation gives CASSYPLTEAFF.

This chain's CDR3 is CASTPRAGFYGYTF. The CDR3 nucleotides read TGTGCCAGCACCCCCAGGGCAGGTTTCTATGGCTACACCTTC. The rearrangement links TRBV27 to TRBJ1-2; TRBD1 might be the D (5 bases). Trimming stripped 7 bases from V and 4 bases from J, with 16 bases between. CDR3 length: 14 amino acids. Germline V gives CDR1 MNHEY, CDR2 SMNVEV (reference sequence).

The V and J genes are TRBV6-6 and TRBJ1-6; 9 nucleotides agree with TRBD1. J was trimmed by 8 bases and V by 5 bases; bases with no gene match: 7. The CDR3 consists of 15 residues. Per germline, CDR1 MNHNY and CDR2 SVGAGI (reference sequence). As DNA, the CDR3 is TGTGCCAGCAGTCTGGGACAGGGTATGGATTCACCCCTCCACTTT. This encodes CASSLGQGMDSPLHF.

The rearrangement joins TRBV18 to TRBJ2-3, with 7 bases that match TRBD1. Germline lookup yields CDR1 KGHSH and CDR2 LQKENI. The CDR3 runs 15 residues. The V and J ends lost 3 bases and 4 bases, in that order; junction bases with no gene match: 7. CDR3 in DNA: TGTGCCAGCTCACCGACAGGGCTTGGGGCAGATACGCAGTATTTT. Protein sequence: CASSPTGLGADTQYF.

The CDR3, as DNA: TGTGCCAGCAGTGAGGGCGGGGGGCGAGGAGGTACGCAGTATTTT. Translation gives CASSEGGGRGGTQYF. The chain carries TRBV6-4 and TRBJ2-3, with 8 bases lining up with TRBD2. V shed 3 bases and J 8 bases; nucleotides not matched to a gene: 10. The germline CDR1 and CDR2 sequences are MRHNA and SNTAGT. The CDR3 extends over 15 amino acids.

As DNA, the CDR3 is TGTGCCTGGAGAGGACAGGGAGTTTCACCCCTCCACTTT. It translates to CAWRGQGVSPLHF. This chain links TRBV30 with TRBJ1-6, with TRBD1 matching 8 bases. The length of the CDR3 is 13 residues. The germline V gene encodes CDR1 GTSNPN and CDR2 SVGIG (reference sequence). The V segment lost 3 bases and the J segment 9 bases; nucleotides outside the gene matches: 4.

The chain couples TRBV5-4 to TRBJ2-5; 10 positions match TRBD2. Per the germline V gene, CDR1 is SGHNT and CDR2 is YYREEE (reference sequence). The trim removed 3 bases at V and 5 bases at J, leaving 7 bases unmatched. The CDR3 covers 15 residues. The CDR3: CASSSPAGGAETQYF. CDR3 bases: TGTGCCAGCAGCTCCCCAGCGGGGGGGGCTGAGACCCAGTACTTC.

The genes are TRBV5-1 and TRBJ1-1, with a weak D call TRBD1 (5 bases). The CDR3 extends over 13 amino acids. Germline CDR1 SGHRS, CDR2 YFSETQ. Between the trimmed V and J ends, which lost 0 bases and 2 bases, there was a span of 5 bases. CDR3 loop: CASSLGGNTEAFF. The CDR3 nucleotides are TGCGCCAGCAGCTTGGGGGGCAACACTGAAGCTTTCTTT.

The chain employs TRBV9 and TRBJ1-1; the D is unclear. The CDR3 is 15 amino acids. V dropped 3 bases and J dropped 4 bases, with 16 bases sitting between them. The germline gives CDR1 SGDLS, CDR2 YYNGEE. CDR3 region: CASSAVDLGVTEAFF. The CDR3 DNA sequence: TGTGCCAGCAGCGCCGTGGACTTGGGCGTCACTGAAGCTTTCTTT.

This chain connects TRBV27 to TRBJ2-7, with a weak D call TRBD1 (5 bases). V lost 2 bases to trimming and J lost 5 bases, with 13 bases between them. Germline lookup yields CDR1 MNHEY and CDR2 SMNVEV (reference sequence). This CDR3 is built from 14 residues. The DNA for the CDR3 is TGTGCCAGCAGTTTACATGACAGAAGGAACGAGCAGTACTTC. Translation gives CASSLHDRRNEQYF.

The CDR3 spells CASSIQQGANYEQYF. The CDR3 DNA sequence: TGCGCCAGCAGCATCCAACAGGGGGCAAACTACGAGCAGTACTTC. This sequence joins TRBV5-1 and TRBJ2-7, with 9 bases that match TRBD1. From germline, CDR1 is SGHRS and CDR2 YFSETQ. The CDR3 spans 15 residues. V gave up 4 bases and J gave up 3 bases; unmatched junction bases: 8.

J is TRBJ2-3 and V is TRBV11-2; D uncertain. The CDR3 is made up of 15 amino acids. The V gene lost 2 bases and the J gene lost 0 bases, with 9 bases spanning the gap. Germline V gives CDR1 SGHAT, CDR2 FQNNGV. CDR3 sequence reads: CASSLLEASTDTQYF. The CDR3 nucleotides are TGTGCCAGCAGCTTACTAGAAGCAAGCACAGATACGCAGTATTTT.